These 17 T cell receptor beta chains share one sample of origin, sequenced in a study of T cells in Graves' hyperthyroidism and ophthalmopathy. Amplified TCR beta CDR3 regions derived from RNA transcripts. The HTBI set primed first-round TCR CDR3 RT-PCR. TCRdb analysed the multiplex PCR reads with MiXCR anew, one entry per CDR3 protein. The table records about 660,000 distinct CDR3 sequences, 45% of them present only once. The sequencing input was peripheral blood or thyroid tissue (not recorded which). The receptors shown here come from an adult man with Graves' disease, either hyperthyroidism or ophthalmopathy (not recorded which).

The chain couples TRBV4-2 to TRBJ1-6; 11 nucleotides match TRBD1. Trimming took 3 bases from V and 9 from J; bases not matched to a gene: 1. Germline CDR1 and CDR2: LGHNA and YNFKEQ. This CDR3 comprises 14 residues. This CDR3 reads CASSQDRGRSPLHF. The CDR3 DNA reads as TGTGCCAGCAGCCAGGACAGGGGGCGTTCACCCCTCCACTTT.

This clonotype was recorded at least ten times. This chain connects TRBV5-5 to TRBJ1-1; no clear D gene. The CDR3 sequence is 11 residues long. Trimming took off 1 base at V and 7 bases at J, with 5 bases between the two ends. Germline V CDR1 and CDR2: SGHKS, YYEKEE (reference sequence). The chain's CDR3 is CASSLTDEAFF. The CDR3 region has the DNA TGTGCCAGCAGCTTGACGGATGAAGCTTTCTTT.

The chain combines TRBV20-1 with TRBJ2-5; the match to TRBD1 covers 8 bases. This CDR3 contains 12 residues. Germline V gene sequence: CDR1 DFQATT, CDR2 SNEGSKA (reference sequence). The junction had 4 bases not matched to a gene; V was cut back by 5 bases and J by 5 bases. In nucleotides, the CDR3 is TGCAGTGCTGGACAGGGAATGGAGACCCAGTACTTC. It codes for CSAGQGMETQYF.

Worth noting for this clonotype: Without the conserved terminal phenylalanine or tryptophan, this CDR3 likely stems from a read error. The CDR3 sequence: CASSLTTGNTEAFL. DNA of the CDR3: TGTGCCAGCAGCCTCACGACCGGGAACACTGAAGCTTTCCTT. This sequence joins TRBV7-8 and TRBJ1-1; D is unresolved. Trimming removed 5 bases from V and 1 base from J, with 11 bases in between. The CDR3 loop spans 14 amino acids. The V gene's germline CDR1 is SGHVS and CDR2 FQNEAQ.

The chain couples TRBV7-9 to TRBJ2-7; tentatively, D is TRBD2 (8 bases). This CDR3 comprises 17 residues. Germline V gene lookup returns CDR1 SEHNR and CDR2 FQNEAQ (reference sequence). V was clipped by 11 bases and J by 2 bases, with 28 bases between them. The CDR3 nucleotides are TGTGCCGTCCGGGACAGCCAAGTAAGCGGGAGTGCCTACGAGCAGTACTTC. It encodes CAVRDSQVSGSAYEQYF.

As regards this clonotype: One end of the junction varies from germline; a read error may be responsible. This sequence joins TRBV6-4 and TRBJ2-6; 9 bases are a match to TRBD1. The CDR3 spans 16 residues. Germline CDR1 MRHNA, CDR2 SNTAGT. CDR3 nucleotide sequence: TGTGCCATCAGTGACAGGACAGGGGCTGGGGCCAACGTCCTGACTTTC. Amino acids: CAISDRTGAGANVLTF.

For this clonotype: A much larger clone differs from this one at a single base, so this may be a read error. The chain combines TRBV7-9 with TRBJ2-7; either TRBD1 or TRBD2 may fit D (5 bases each). V shed 5 bases and J shed 9 bases, with 17 bases lying between them. CDR3 length equals 13 residues. CDR1 and CDR2 from the germline V gene are SEHNR and FQNEAQ (reference sequence). CDR3 residues: CASSMGTIRGQYF. In DNA, the CDR3 is TGTGCCAGCAGCATGGGGACCATCCGGGGGCAGTACTTC.

J is TRBJ1-3 and V is TRBV9; 7 bases match TRBD1. There are 16 residues in the CDR3. CDR1 is SGDLS, CDR2 YYNGEE, per germline. The junction had 7 bases not matched to a gene; V was cut back by 4 bases and J by 0 bases. This CDR3 reads CASSLGQLPSGNTIYF. The CDR3 DNA sequence: TGTGCCAGCAGCCTGGGACAGCTCCCCTCTGGAAACACCATATATTTT.

The rearrangement uses TRBV7-9 and TRBJ1-1, with D maybe TRBD1 (5 bases). Trimming shortened V by 10 bases and J by 11 bases, and 20 bases separated the two germline ends. The germline CDR1 and CDR2 sequences are SEHNR and FQNEAQ (reference sequence). This CDR3 comprises 12 residues. The CDR3 here is CAISDGDLGAFF. The CDR3 DNA is TGTGCCATCAGTGACGGGGACCTTGGGGCTTTCTTT.

In this sample, this clonotype turned up many times. J is TRBJ2-7 and V is TRBV10-2; 9 bases line up with TRBD2. CDR1 and CDR2 from the germline V gene are WSHSY and SAAADI. The CDR3 covers 14 residues. The junction had 10 bases not matched to a gene; V was cut back by 9 bases and J by 4 bases. In nucleotides, the CDR3 is TGCGCCAGTCGACTAGCGGCACCAACTTACGAGCAGTACTTC. This encodes CASRLAAPTYEQYF.

This clonotype has just a few counts. V is TRBV7-9 and J is TRBJ2-5, with 12 bases identical to TRBD2. The germline V gene has CDR1 SEHNR and CDR2 FQNEAQ (reference sequence). V shed 5 bases, J shed 5 bases, and the junction held 9 bases outside the gene matches. The CDR3 is made up of 16 amino acids. The CDR3 bases are TGTGCCAGCAGCCCATCTAGCGGGAGGGCCGGTGAGACCCAGTACTTC. Translated: CASSPSSGRAGETQYF.

This clonotype was picked up a small number of times. The rearrangement links TRBV12-3 or TRBV12-4 to TRBJ1-1; possibly TRBD1 for D (5 bases). This CDR3 region has 13 residues. The V end lost 6 bases, the J end lost 1 base, and 9 bases lay between the germline ends. The CDR3 nucleotides read TGTGCCAGCAGGTCCACAGGGAACACTGAAGCTTTCTTT. Its protein is CASRSTGNTEAFF.

This clonotype appeared a few times. The rearrangement uses TRBV19 and TRBJ1-1; D is uncertain. Germline-derived CDR1 and CDR2 are LNHDA and SQIVND (reference sequence). Trimming pared 9 bases from V and 8 bases from J, leaving 16 bases between. This CDR3 has 12 amino acids. The CDR3 DNA reads as TGTGCCAGCTCACCAAGCGTTGGCGAAGCTTTCTTT. Protein product: CASSPSVGEAFF.

This clonotype has just one count. A much larger clone is a single base away; this may be a read error. The chain carries TRBV9 and TRBJ1-3, with no clear D. CDR3 length: 16 residues. Germline lookup yields CDR1 SGDLS and CDR2 YYNGEE. V gave up 0 bases and J gave up 2 bases, with 12 bases separating them. The CDR3 DNA follows: TGTGCCAGCAGCGTAGGGGAGGTGGCGGCTGGAAACACCATATATTTT. Its translation: CASSVGEVAAGNTIYF.

The chain carries TRBV25-1 and TRBJ1-5, with D unclear. CDR3 length: 15 residues. V was clipped by 3 bases and J by 0 bases, with 9 bases between them. Germline lookup yields CDR1 MGHDK and CDR2 SYGVNS. CDR3 in amino acids: CASSDEVYSNQPQHF. The CDR3 DNA is TGTGCCAGCAGTGACGAGGTGTATAGCAATCAGCCCCAGCATTTT.

This clonotype was detected once. This chain links TRBV19 with TRBJ1-5; TRBD1 might be the D (5 bases). V was trimmed by 7 bases and J by 4 bases, leaving 20 bases between them. Per germline, CDR1 LNHDA and CDR2 SQIVND (reference sequence). This CDR3 is 16 amino acids long. The CDR3 loop reads CASKGARGPRNQPQHF. The CDR3 DNA follows: TGTGCCAGTAAGGGCGCCCGGGGCCCTAGGAATCAGCCCCAGCATTTT.

As regards this clonotype: One end of the junction is discordant with germline, which a read error may explain. This chain uses TRBV29-1 with TRBJ2-7; 11 bases agree with TRBD1. CDR1 SQVTM and CDR2 ANQGSEA come from the germline V gene. This CDR3 contains 14 residues. The CDR3 protein is CSVEGDRGDYEQHF. DNA for the CDR3: TGCAGCGTTGAAGGGGACAGGGGGGACTACGAGCAGCACTTC.